The 4 T cell receptor beta chains reported below all come from one sample, sequenced in a study of blood T cell repertoires in COVID-19. Sequencing used immunoSEQ multiplex PCR; TCRdb keeps in-frame clones, though not all of them. This sample carries roughly 300,000 clones, about 92% of them seen once, and the ten largest clones take less than 20%. The sequencing sample was made of PBMCs or T cells enriched from blood (not recorded which). These receptors were collected from a woman between 25 and 40 years old who had recovered from COVID-19.

The chain couples TRBV7-2 to TRBJ1-5; the D is unclear. V was cut by 5 bases and J by 7 bases, with 21 bases left in between. The CDR3 consists of 16 residues. Per the germline V gene, CDR1 is SGHTA and CDR2 is FQGNSA. The CDR3, as DNA: TGTGCCAGCAGCCCGACCCTGGGCGGGGTTGAACAGCCCCAGCATTTT. Translated: CASSPTLGGVEQPQHF.

The table lists this clone with a count of one. The chain has TRBV5-5 and TRBJ1-1; TRBD1 matches at 7 bases. Per the germline V gene, CDR1 is SGHKS and CDR2 is YYEKEE (reference sequence). The CDR3 covers 15 residues. J was trimmed by 4 bases and V by 2 bases; bases with no gene match: 8. Written as DNA, the CDR3 is TGTGCCAGCAGCTTTTCAGGGGGTGCTGGCACTGAAGCTTTCTTT. This sequence encodes CASSFSGGAGTEAFF.

The CDR3 region has the DNA TGTGCCACCAGTGGGTCGGGACAGGGCGAGGAGACCCAGTACTTC. It codes for CATSGSGQGEETQYF. The gene calls are TRBV24-1 and TRBJ2-5; 9 positions agree with TRBD1. The CDR3 sequence is 15 residues long. V shed 5 bases and J 5 bases; nucleotides not matched to a gene: 8. Germline loops: CDR1 KGHDR, CDR2 SFDVKD.

V is TRBV6-5 and J is TRBJ2-1; tentatively, D is TRBD2 (6 bases). V was shortened by 7 bases and J by 7 bases, with 17 bases between the two germline ends. CDR1 is MNHEY, CDR2 SVGAGI, per germline. The CDR3 runs 14 residues. Here the CDR3 reads CASKSSEGSNEQFF. The CDR3 nucleotides are TGTGCCAGCAAATCTTCGGAGGGTTCAAATGAGCAGTTCTTC.